Presented here are 19 T cell receptor beta chains from one specimen sequenced in a study of blood T cells in healthy people across ages (dated by TCRdb to the mid-2010s). The protocol used for the library was 5' RACE. Sequencing was carried out with an Illumina HiSeq 2500. A second PCR of roughly 6 to 12 cycles was performed with a sample-barcoded 5' primer and a J-beta primer mix. Through fastp at Q25 and MiXCR, TCRdb rebuilt clones from the public reads, retaining in-frame beta chains. Duplicate CDR3 protein sequences are folded into a single record with the most common DNA and genes. The sample yields over 500,000 distinct CDR3 sequences; over 25% were counted once. The ten most abundant clones make up about 3.9% of the sample. This same sample was also part of a study on T cells of mothers and their children.

The sequencing sample was made of blood. The receptors were sampled from a boy under 10 years old in good health.

This sequence joins TRBV12-3 or TRBV12-4 and TRBJ1-5, with unresolved D. Trimming removed 3 bases at V and 4 bases at J, with 7 bases between. This CDR3 spans 13 amino acids. The CDR3, as DNA: TGTGCCAGCAGTTTCATGGAGAATCAGCCCCAGCATTTT. Amino acid sequence: CASSFMENQPQHF.

This clonotype was counted only a few times. V and J are TRBV2 and TRBJ2-3; a possible D gene is TRBD1 (6 bases). Deletions cut 4 bases from V and 4 bases from J, with 12 bases between. The germline V gene encodes CDR1 SNHLY and CDR2 FYNNEI. The CDR3 consists of 14 residues. Here the CDR3 reads CASSVGRGPDTQYF. Written as DNA, the CDR3 is TGTGCCAGCAGTGTTGGCAGGGGCCCAGATACGCAGTATTTT.

V gene TRBV12-3 or TRBV12-4 combines with J gene TRBJ1-2, with D hard to call. The CDR3 extends over 15 amino acids. The germline V and J ends were trimmed by 1 base and 5 bases, with 14 bases remaining between them. The CDR3 loop is CASSLGAAGIYGYTF. The CDR3 DNA reads TGTGCCAGCAGTTTAGGGGCTGCTGGCATATATGGCTACACCTTC.

This clonotype was seen a handful of times. The V call is TRBV7-2, the J call TRBJ1-6; 7 bases are shared with TRBD1. CDR3 length equals 14 residues. The ends lost 5 bases at V and 7 bases at J; junction bases unmatched: 5. CDR1 is SGHTA and CDR2 is FQGNSA in the germline V gene. The CDR3 protein is CASSTTQGNSPLHF. The CDR3 nucleotides are TGTGCCAGCAGCACCACACAGGGGAATTCACCCCTCCACTTT.

This clonotype has a handful of counts. The chain employs TRBV12-3 or TRBV12-4 and TRBJ2-3, with a possible D match to TRBD2 (6 bases). The CDR3 contains 14 residues. V was trimmed by 6 bases and J by 7 bases, leaving 17 bases between them. The CDR3 DNA follows: TGTGCCAGCAGACCCTCGCCGGAGGGTAATACGCAGTATTTT. Translation gives CASRPSPEGNTQYF.

The genes are TRBV9 and TRBJ2-7; D may be TRBD1 (5 bases). The J call may be faulty, since TRBJ2-5 better matches the DNA end. The CDR3 runs to 15 residues. Germline V CDR1 and CDR2: SGDLS, YYNGEE. CDR3 sequence reads: CASSVGSRVGETQYF. The CDR3 DNA follows: TGTGCCAGCAGCGTAGGTTCCAGGGTTGGGGAGACCCAGTACTTC.

This clonotype showed up just a few times. This sequence joins TRBV7-9 and TRBJ1-1; D might be TRBD1 (5 bases). Between the trimmed V and J ends, which lost 1 base and 1 base, there was a span of 13 bases. CDR1 SEHNR and CDR2 FQNEAQ come from the germline V gene (reference sequence). The CDR3 runs 16 residues. Written as DNA, the CDR3 is TGTGCCAGCAGCTTAGAACCGGGACGTACGAACACTGAAGCTTTCTTT. This encodes CASSLEPGRTNTEAFF.

The V and J genes are TRBV11-3 and TRBJ2-5; 10 nucleotides match TRBD2. V was pared by 7 bases and J by 11 bases, with 16 bases of the junction left unmatched. The CDR3 is 15 residues long. The germline gives CDR1 SGHNT, CDR2 YENEEA. CDR3 residues: CASICSSGRAEEQYF. The CDR3 DNA follows: TGTGCCAGCATTTGTTCGAGCGGGAGGGCCGAAGAGCAGTACTTC.

V gene TRBV15 combines with J gene TRBJ2-2; the D gene is possibly TRBD2 (5 bases). Between the trimmed V and J ends, which lost 0 bases and 1 base, there was a span of 9 bases. Germline assignment: CDR1 LNHNV and CDR2 YYDKDF (reference sequence). This CDR3 has 16 amino acids. DNA for the CDR3: TGTGCCACCAGCAGAGATAGAGCGGTGAACACCGGGGAGCTGTTTTTT. This translates into CATSRDRAVNTGELFF.

The chain joins TRBV30 to TRBJ1-1; 10 bases agree with TRBD1. Germline V gene data show CDR1 as GTSNPN and CDR2 as SVGIG (reference sequence). The V segment lost 8 bases and the J segment 1 base; nucleotides outside the gene matches: 1. There are 12 residues in the CDR3. The CDR3 nucleotides are TGTGCCCGGGACAGGGGGAACACTGAAGCTTTCTTT. Its protein is CARDRGNTEAFF.

In this sample, this clonotype turned up a few times. The rearrangement uses TRBV2 and TRBJ1-4; D is unresolved. The germline V and J ends were trimmed by 6 bases and 6 bases, with 8 bases remaining between them. CDR3 length: 12 residues. Germline V gene lookup returns CDR1 SNHLY and CDR2 FYNNEI. The DNA for the CDR3 is TGTGCCAGCAGCTCCCCGGATGAAAAACTGTTTTTT. This codes for CASSSPDEKLFF.

This clonotype was recorded a few times. V usage is TRBV7-9 and J usage is TRBJ1-1; 7 nucleotides agree with TRBD1. In germline, CDR1 is SEHNR, CDR2 FQNEAQ (reference sequence). This CDR3 is 13 amino acids long. The junction had 8 bases not matched to a gene; V was cut back by 2 bases and J by 11 bases. The CDR3 spells CASSLRQGSTAFF. In DNA, the CDR3 is TGTGCCAGCAGCTTACGACAGGGATCCACCGCTTTCTTT.

The gene calls are TRBV5-1 and TRBJ2-1; D is unclear. The germline gives CDR1 SGHRS, CDR2 YFSETQ. V lost 2 bases and J lost 3, with 12 bases in between. The CDR3 length is 15 residues. CDR3 region: CASSLTGFNYNEQFF. The CDR3 DNA reads as TGCGCCAGCAGCTTAACCGGGTTCAACTACAATGAGCAGTTCTTC.

This chain links TRBV4-2 with TRBJ2-3, with 7 bases identical to TRBD2. The J segment lost 0 bases and the V segment lost 0 bases, leaving 3 bases of the junction unmatched. Per germline, CDR1 LGHNA and CDR2 YNFKEQ. The length of the CDR3 is 16 residues. The CDR3 DNA is TGTGCCAGCAGCCAAGATATGGGGGGGAGCACAGATACGCAGTATTTT. Protein: CASSQDMGGSTDTQYF.

This clonotype was found a few times. The chain uses TRBV4-3 and TRBJ1-2, with 7 bases that match TRBD1. Germline CDR1 and CDR2: LGHNA and YSLEER. The CDR3 runs to 14 residues. J lost 4 bases, V lost 1 base, and 3 bases had no gene match. This chain's CDR3 is CASSQGQGVYGYTF. Here the CDR3 DNA reads TGCGCCAGCAGCCAAGGACAGGGAGTCTATGGCTACACCTTC.

This clonotype was detected only a few times. This chain joins TRBV20-1 and TRBJ2-3; 8 bases are shared with TRBD2. Germline V lookup: CDR1 DFQATT, CDR2 SNEGSKA (reference sequence). Trimming cost V 6 bases and J 6 bases; bases outside gene matches: 5. CDR3 length: 12 residues. The CDR3 bases are TGCAGTGCGGGGACTAGGGGGGATACGCAGTATTTT. Its translation is CSAGTRGDTQYF.

This sequence joins TRBV7-9 and TRBJ1-4; D is unresolved. Looked up from germline, CDR1 is SEHNR and CDR2 is FQNEAQ (reference sequence). The V end was cut by 5 bases, the J end by 0 bases, with 10 bases between. This CDR3 comprises 15 residues. The CDR3: CASSAPETTNEKLFF. CDR3 DNA: TGTGCCAGCAGCGCACCGGAGACAACTAATGAAAAACTGTTTTTT.

This clonotype was counted only a few times. The chain couples TRBV27 to TRBJ2-3; 7 bases are a match to TRBD2. Per germline, CDR1 MNHEY and CDR2 SMNVEV (reference sequence). V lost 6 bases to trimming and J lost 1 base; unmatched junction nucleotides: 7. The CDR3 has 15 amino acids. The DNA for the CDR3 is TGTGCCAGCAGCGGAGCGGGACCGGGCACAGATACGCAGTATTTT. Protein: CASSGAGPGTDTQYF.

CDR3 nucleotides: TGTGCCAGCAGCCCTTGGTGGGAAGCGGGAGGTTTCCAAGAGACCCAGTACTTC. Translated, it gives CASSPWWEAGGFQETQYF. The gene calls are TRBV7-9 and TRBJ2-5, with 9 bases lining up with TRBD2. Germline V lookup: CDR1 SEHNR, CDR2 FQNEAQ (reference sequence). V dropped 5 bases and J dropped 1; count of bases not matched to a gene: 14. The CDR3 is 18 amino acids. The whole variable domain, remainder taken from reference TRBV7-9 and TRBJ2-5, is DTGVSQNPRHKITKRGQNVTFRCDPISEHNRLYWYRQTLGQGPEFLTYFQNEAQLEKSRLLSDRFSAERPKGSFSTLEIQRTEQGDSAMYLCASSPWWEAGGFQETQYFGPGTRLLVL.